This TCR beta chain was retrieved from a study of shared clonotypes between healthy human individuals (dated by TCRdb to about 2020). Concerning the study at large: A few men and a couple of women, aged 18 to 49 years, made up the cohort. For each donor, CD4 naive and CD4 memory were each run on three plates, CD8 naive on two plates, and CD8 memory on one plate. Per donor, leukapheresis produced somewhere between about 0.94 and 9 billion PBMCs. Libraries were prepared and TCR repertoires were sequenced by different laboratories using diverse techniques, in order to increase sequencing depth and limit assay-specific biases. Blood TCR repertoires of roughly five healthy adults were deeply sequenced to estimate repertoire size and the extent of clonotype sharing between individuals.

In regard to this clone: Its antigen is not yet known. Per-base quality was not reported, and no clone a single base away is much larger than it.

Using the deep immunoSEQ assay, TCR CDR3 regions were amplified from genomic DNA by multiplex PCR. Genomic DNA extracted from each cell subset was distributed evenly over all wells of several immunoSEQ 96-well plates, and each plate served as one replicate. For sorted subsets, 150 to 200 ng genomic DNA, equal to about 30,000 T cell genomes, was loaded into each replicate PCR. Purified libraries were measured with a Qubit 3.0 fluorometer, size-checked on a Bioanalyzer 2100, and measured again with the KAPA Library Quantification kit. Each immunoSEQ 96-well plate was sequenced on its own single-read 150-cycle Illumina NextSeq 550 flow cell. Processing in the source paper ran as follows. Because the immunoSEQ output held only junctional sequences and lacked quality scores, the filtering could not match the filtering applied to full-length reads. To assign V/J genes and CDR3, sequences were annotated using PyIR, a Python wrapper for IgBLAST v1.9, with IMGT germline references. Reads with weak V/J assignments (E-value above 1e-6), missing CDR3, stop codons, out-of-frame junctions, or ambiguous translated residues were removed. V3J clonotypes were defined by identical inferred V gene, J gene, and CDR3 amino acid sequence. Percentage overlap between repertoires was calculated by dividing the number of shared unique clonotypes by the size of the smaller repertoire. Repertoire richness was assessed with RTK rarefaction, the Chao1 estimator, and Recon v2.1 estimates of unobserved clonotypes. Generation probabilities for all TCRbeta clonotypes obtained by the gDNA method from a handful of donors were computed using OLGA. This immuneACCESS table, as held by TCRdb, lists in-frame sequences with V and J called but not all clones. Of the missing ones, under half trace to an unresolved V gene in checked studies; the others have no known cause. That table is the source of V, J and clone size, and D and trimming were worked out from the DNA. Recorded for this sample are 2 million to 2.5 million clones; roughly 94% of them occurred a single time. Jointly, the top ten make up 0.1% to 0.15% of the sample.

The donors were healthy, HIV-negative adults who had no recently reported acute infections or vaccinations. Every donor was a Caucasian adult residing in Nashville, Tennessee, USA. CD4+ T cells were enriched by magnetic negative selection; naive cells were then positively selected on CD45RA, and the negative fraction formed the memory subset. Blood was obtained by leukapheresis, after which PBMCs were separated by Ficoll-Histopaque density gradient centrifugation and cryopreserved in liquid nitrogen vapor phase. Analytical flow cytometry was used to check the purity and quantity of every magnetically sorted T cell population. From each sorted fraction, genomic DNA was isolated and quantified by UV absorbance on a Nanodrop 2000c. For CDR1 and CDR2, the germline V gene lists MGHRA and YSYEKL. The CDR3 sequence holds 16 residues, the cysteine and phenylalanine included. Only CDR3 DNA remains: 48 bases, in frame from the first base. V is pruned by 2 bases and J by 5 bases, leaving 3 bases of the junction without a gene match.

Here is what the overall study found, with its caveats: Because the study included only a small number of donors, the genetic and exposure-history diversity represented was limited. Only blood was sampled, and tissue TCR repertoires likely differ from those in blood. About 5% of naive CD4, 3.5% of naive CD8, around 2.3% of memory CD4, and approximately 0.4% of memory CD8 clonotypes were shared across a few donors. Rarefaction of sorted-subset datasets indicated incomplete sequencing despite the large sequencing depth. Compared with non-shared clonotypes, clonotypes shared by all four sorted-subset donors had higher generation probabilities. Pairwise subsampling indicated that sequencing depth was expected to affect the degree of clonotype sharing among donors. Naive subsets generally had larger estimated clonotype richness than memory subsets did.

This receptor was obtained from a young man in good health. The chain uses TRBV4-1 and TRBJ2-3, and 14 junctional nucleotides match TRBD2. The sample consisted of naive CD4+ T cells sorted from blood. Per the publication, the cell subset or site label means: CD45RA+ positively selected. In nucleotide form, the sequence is TGCGCCAGCAGCCAAAGACTAGCGGGGGGGCTAGATACGCAGTATTTT. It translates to CASSQRLAGGLDTQYF.